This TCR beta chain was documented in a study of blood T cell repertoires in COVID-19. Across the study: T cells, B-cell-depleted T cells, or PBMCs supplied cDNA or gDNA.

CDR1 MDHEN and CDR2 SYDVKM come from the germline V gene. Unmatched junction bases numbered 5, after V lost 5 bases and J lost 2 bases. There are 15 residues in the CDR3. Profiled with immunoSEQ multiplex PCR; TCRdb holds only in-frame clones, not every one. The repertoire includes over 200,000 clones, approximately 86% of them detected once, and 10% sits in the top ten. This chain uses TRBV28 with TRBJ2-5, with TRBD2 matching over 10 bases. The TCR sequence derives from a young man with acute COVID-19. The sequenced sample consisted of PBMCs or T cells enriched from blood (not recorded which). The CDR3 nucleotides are TGTGCCAGCAGTCCGGGACTAGCGATTCAAGAGACCCAGTACTTC. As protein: CASSPGLAIQETQYF.